This TCR beta chain was sequenced in a study of blood T cell repertoires in COVID-19. The assay was immunoSEQ multiplex PCR, and TCRdb's table has in-frame clones only and misses some. The table records some 400,000 clones, 91% of them present only once. CDR1 and CDR2 (germline): KGHDR, SFDVKD. V lost 10 bases and J lost 2, with 20 bases in between. CDR3 size: 16 residues. The chain couples TRBV24-1 to TRBJ1-5; weak D call: TRBD1 (5 bases). This TCR derives from a woman aged 40 to 55 who had been exposed to COVID-19. The sequenced sample consisted of PBMCs or T cells enriched from blood (not recorded which). The CDR3 region has the DNA TGTGCCACTAGAGCATCTGGGGGGGTGGGCAATCAGCCCCAGCATTTT. Residues: CATRASGGVGNQPQHF.